This TCR beta chain was found in a study of blood T cell repertoires in COVID-19. Original handling: Amplified reference gene primers provided the basis for estimating nucleated cell counts. The data were produced by immunoSEQ multiplex PCR, yet TCRdb's version contains in-frame clones alone and is incomplete. The V and J calls and clone size come from that table; D and trimming were worked out from the DNA. The sample has about 260,000 clones, about 90% seen once. V was clipped by 6 bases and J by 7 bases; unmatched bases: 8. CDR1 and CDR2 from the germline V gene are SNHLY and FYNNEI. The CDR3 totals 14 residues.

The receptor was isolated from a man aged 45 to 65 who had been exposed to COVID-19. The material sequenced was PBMCs or T cells enriched from blood (not recorded which). This rearrangement joins TRBV2 to TRBJ1-4; 7 bases are shared with TRBD1. DNA for the CDR3: TGTGCCAGCAGGCGACAGGGACTTGGTGAAAAACTGTTTTTT. This encodes CASRRQGLGEKLFF.